The 2 T cell receptor beta chains below were found in one sample sequenced in a study of CD8+CD57+ T cells in acquired aplastic anemia. Genomic DNA, the template, was used for profiling of the TCR beta VDJ and CDR3. TCRdb processed the reads anew with MiXCR; each CDR3 protein has one entry. The sample has roughly 160,000 distinct CDR3 sequences; around 48% are singletons. Whoever was chosen for sequencing had shown CD8+CD57+ cell expansion by flow cytometry. The sequencing input was sorted CD4+, CD8+, or CD8+CD57+ T cells (not recorded which) from PBMCs. The receptor set was obtained from a human donor with aplastic anemia.

This clonotype has a count of ten or more. The chain couples TRBV11-1 to TRBJ1-1, with 10 bases that match TRBD1. The length of the CDR3 is 16 residues. Germline CDR1 SGHAT, CDR2 FQDESV (reference sequence). With V trimmed by 5 bases and J by 8 bases, 14 bases remained unmatched. The CDR3 DNA sequence: TGTGCCAGCAGCCTAACTCCGGGACAGGGGAATTCGGAAGCTTTCTTT. Amino acids: CASSLTPGQGNSEAFF.

By share, this clonotype counts as medium-sized. The CDR3 loop is CAISESEGGYEQYF. The DNA of the CDR3 is TGTGCCATCAGTGAGTCAGAGGGGGGGTACGAGCAGTACTTC. The V call is TRBV10-3, the J call TRBJ2-7; D is possibly TRBD2 (7 bases). The V end lost 0 bases, the J end lost 4 bases, and 10 bases lay between the germline ends. Germline assignment: CDR1 ENHRY and CDR2 SYGVKD. CDR3 length: 14 residues.